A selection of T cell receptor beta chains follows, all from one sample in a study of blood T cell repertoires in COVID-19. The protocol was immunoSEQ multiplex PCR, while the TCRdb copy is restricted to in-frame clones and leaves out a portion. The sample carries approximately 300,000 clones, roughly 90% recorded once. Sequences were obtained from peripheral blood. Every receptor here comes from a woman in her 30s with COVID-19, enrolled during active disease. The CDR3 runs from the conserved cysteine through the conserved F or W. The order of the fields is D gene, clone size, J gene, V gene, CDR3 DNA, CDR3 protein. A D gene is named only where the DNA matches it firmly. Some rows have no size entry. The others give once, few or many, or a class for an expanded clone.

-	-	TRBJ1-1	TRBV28	TGTGCCAGCAGTTTCGGGGGTTCTGAAGCTTTCTTT	CASSFGGSEAFF
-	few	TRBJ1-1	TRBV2	TGTGCCAGCAGCCCCCGCTCCCAAGGGAGGGCAAACACTGAAGCTTTCTTT	CASSPRSQGRANTEAFF
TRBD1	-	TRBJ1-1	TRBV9	TGTGCCAGCAGCCCCGGGACAGGGGCGGCTGAAGCTTTCTTT	CASSPGTGAAEAFF
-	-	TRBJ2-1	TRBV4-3	TGCGCCAGCAGCCCGGGACTCTACAATGAGCAGTTCTTC	CASSPGLYNEQFF
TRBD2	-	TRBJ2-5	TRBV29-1	TGCAGCGTTGGGGGGACTAGCGGGAGTAGGGAGACCCAGTACTTC	CSVGGTSGSRETQYF
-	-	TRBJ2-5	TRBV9	TGTGCCAGCAGCGTAGATTCCCCGGGCGGGGTTCTAGAGACCCAGTACTTC	CASSVDSPGGVLETQYF
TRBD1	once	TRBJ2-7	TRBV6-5	TGTGCCAGCAGCCCGAACAGGGGAACCTACGAGCAGTACTTC	CASSPNRGTYEQYF
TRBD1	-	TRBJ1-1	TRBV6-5	TGTGCCAGCAGTTTTTCCGGGACAGGGGGCACGGGAGCTTTCTTT	CASSFSGTGGTGAFF
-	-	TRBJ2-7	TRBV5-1	TGCGCCAGCAGCTCGGGAGCTAGCGCCCTCTCCTACGAGCAGTACTTC	CASSSGASALSYEQYF
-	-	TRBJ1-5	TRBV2	TGTGCCAGCAGCCGGGACACCCATAGCAATCAGCCCCAGCATTTT	CASSRDTHSNQPQHF
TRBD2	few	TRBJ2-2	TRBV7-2	TGTGCCAGCAGCTCGCCTGGACGGGGGGTCGGCGGGGAGCTGTTTTTT	CASSSPGRGVGGELFF
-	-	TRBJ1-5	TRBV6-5	TGTGCCAGCAACGTCGGGGTTTCCCTTCAGCCCCAGCATTTT	CASNVGVSLQPQHF
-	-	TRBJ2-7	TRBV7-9	TGTGCCAGCAGCCGGGGTTACGAGCAGTACTTC	CASSRGYEQYF
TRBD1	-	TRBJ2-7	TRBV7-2	TGTGCCAGCAGCCCCCAGGGACAGGGAACCTACGAGCAGTACTTC	CASSPQGQGTYEQYF
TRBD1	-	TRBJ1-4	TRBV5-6	TGTGCCAGCACCTGGGGGACAGGGGATTGGAATGAAAAACTGTTTTTT	CASTWGTGDWNEKLFF
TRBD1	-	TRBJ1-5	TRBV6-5	TGTGCCAGCAGGACAGGGGGGAACAATCAGCCCCAGCATTTT	CASRTGGNNQPQHF
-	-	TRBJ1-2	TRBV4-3	TGCGCCAGCAGCCCCTCAGCTAACTATGGCTACACCTTC	CASSPSANYGYTF
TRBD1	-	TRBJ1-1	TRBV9	TGTGCCAGCAGCAACGACAGGGGGCCGACTGAAGCTTTCTTT	CASSNDRGPTEAFF
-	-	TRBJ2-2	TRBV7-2	TGTGCCAGCAGCGGGGAGTGGGCGGCCGGGGAGCTGTTTTTT	CASSGEWAAGELFF
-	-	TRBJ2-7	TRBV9	TGTGCCAGCAGCGGCCGGACAAGCGAGCAGTACTTC	CASSGRTSEQYF
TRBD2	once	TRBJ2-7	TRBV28	TGTGCCAGCAGTTTCCACCAGTCTCGACTAGCGGGAGACTCCTACGAGCAGTACTTC	CASSFHQSRLAGDSYEQYF
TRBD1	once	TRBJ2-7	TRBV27	TGTGCCAGCAGTCTAAAATCCCGGGACAGGGGGCAGTACGAGCAGTACTTC	CASSLKSRDRGQYEQYF
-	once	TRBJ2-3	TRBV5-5	TGTGCCAGCAGCTTTCCCAGGCGCACAGATACGCAGTATTTT	CASSFPRRTDTQYF
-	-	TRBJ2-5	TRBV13	TGTGCCAGCAGCGCCCGGGACAACCAAGAGACCCAGTACTTC	CASSARDNQETQYF
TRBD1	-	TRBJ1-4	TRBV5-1	TGCGCCAGCAGCTTGGGATCCGGGACAGGGAGAAATGAAAAACTGTTTTTT	CASSLGSGTGRNEKLFF
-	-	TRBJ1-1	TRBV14	TGTGCCAGCACACCCTCGGGCGGGCCTTTCACTGAAGCTTTCTTT	CASTPSGGPFTEAFF
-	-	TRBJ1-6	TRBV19	TGTGCCAGTAGAAAACCGGAGGAGGATAATTCACCCCTCCACTTT	CASRKPEEDNSPLHF
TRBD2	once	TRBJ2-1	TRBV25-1	TGTGCCAGCAGTGAATGGGACTACCTTAGCAATGAGCAGTTCTTC	CASSEWDYLSNEQFF
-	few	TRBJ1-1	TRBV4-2	TGTGCCAGCAGCCAATCAGGGGCCACTGAAGCTTTCTTT	CASSQSGATEAFF
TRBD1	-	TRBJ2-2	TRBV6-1	TGTGCCAGCAGTGAAGGGACAGGGTGGAACACCGGGGAGCTGTTTTTT	CASSEGTGWNTGELFF
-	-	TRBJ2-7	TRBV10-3	TGTGCCATCAGTGAGTCGAGGTGGGAGCAGTACTTC	CAISESRWEQYF
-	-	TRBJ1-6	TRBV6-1	TGTGCCAGCAGTGAGCAGGTTATGAGTTCACCCCTCCACTTT	CASSEQVMSSPLHF
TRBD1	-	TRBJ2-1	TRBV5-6	TGTGCCAGCAGCTTCGGTACAGGGGTGGTCAATGAGCAGTTCTTC	CASSFGTGVVNEQFF
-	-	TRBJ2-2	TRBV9	TGTGCCAGCACCAGGAGCAGGGCCGGGGAGCTGTTTTTT	CASTRSRAGELFF
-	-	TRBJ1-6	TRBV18	TGTGCCAGCTCACCAATCTCCTCACAATCACCCCTCCACTTT	CASSPISSQSPLHF
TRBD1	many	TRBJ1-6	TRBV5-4	TGTGCCAGCAGCGCACAGGGGAGGAATTCACCCCTCCACTTT	CASSAQGRNSPLHF
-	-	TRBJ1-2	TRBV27	TGTGCCAGCAGTTCGGGACTATCCTATGGCTACACCTTC	CASSSGLSYGYTF
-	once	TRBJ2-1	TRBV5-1	TGCGCCAGCAGCTTGGCCGGGGACTTCACAAATGAGCAGTTCTTC	CASSLAGDFTNEQFF
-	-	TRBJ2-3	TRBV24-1	TGTGCCACCAGTATTCAAGATACGCAGTATTTT	CATSIQDTQYF
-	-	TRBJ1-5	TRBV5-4	TGTGCCAGCAGCTTGGATCCTCGTTGGCCCCAGCATTTT	CASSLDPRWPQHF
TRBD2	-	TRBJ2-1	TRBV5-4	TGTGCCAGCGGGGAGCTAGCGGTCTACAATGAGCAGTTCTTC	CASGELAVYNEQFF
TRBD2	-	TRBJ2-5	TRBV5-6	TGTGCCAGCAGCCTATCTGTGGGACTAGCGGGGCCCCAAGAGACCCAGTACTTC	CASSLSVGLAGPQETQYF
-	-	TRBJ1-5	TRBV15	TGTGCCACCAGCAGAGAAGGGGATAATCAGCCCCAGCATTTT	CATSREGDNQPQHF
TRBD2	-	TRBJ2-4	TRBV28	TGTGCCAGCAGTTTTCGGGGGGTAAACAAAAACATTCAGTACTTC	CASSFRGVNKNIQYF
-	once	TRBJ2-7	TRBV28	TGTGCCAGCAGTTTACCGACTAGCTCCTACGAGCAGTACTTC	CASSLPTSSYEQYF
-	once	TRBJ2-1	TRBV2	TGTGCCAGCGACGGGGGATACAATGAGCAGTTCTTC	CASDGGYNEQFF
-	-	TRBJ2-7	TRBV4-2	TGTGCCAGCAGCCAAGAAGTGACTAGCTCCTACGAGCAGTACTTC	CASSQEVTSSYEQYF
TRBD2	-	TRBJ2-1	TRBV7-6	TGTGCCAGCAGCATAAGGACTAGCGGGGATACCTACAATGAGCAGTTCTTC	CASSIRTSGDTYNEQFF
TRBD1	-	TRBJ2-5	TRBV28	TGTGCCAGCAGTCCGGGACAGGGGTGGGAAGAGACCCAGTACTTC	CASSPGQGWEETQYF